One T cell receptor (beta chain) is described in this entry. What it recognizes is unknown. Cultured CD4+ T cell DNA underwent sequencing with the Oncomine TCR Beta short-read assay. TCRdb passed the PCR reads through MiXCR, listing each CDR3 protein once. The table shows more than 4,000 distinct CDR3 sequences, with roughly 26% occurring only once. Indicated treatment: roughly nine-day PBMC culture with coronavirus spike peptide pools or control peptides (ViraFEST assay). The data originate from a study of vaccination and CD4 T cells after COVID-19. This TCR was sampled from a human donor who had recovered from COVID-19. The specimen was CD4+ T cells from blood, cultured in vitro.

CDR3 protein: CASSFGGVGTDTQYF. In nucleotides, the CDR3 is TGTGCCAGCAGCTTCGGGGGGGTCGGCACAGATACGCAGTATTTT. The chain uses TRBV7-6 and TRBJ2-3; the match to TRBD2 covers 8 bases. The V and J ends lost 3 bases and 1 base, in that order; junction bases with no gene match: 3. The CDR3 covers 15 residues. The V gene's germline CDR1 is SGHVS and CDR2 FNYEAQ.